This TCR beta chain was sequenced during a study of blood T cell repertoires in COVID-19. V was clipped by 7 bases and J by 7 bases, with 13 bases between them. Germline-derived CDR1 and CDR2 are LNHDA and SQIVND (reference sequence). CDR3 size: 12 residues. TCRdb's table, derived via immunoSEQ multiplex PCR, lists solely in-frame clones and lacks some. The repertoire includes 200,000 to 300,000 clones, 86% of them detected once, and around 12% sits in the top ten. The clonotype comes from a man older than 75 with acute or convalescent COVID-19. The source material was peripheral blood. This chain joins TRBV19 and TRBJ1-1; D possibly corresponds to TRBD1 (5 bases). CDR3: CASNWAGREAFF. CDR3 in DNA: TGTGCCAGTAACTGGGCAGGGCGTGAAGCTTTCTTT. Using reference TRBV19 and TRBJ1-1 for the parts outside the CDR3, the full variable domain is DGGITQSPKYLFRKEGQNVTLSCEQNLNHDAMYWYRQDPGQGLRLIYYSQIVNDFQKGDIAEGYSVSREKKESFPLTVTSAQKNPTAFYLCASNWAGREAFFGQGTRLTVV.